These 19 T cell receptor beta chains share one sample of origin, sequenced in a study of CD8 T cells in Susac syndrome. Random hexamers were used to reverse transcribe the RNA input (about 0.5 to 1 ug). MiXCR, applied by TCRdb to the immunoSEQ multiplex PCR reads, yields one record per CDR3 protein. The repertoire includes roughly 200,000 distinct CDR3 sequences, 85% to 95% of them detected once, and around 0.15% sits in the top ten. The sample consisted of CD8+ T cells from PBMCs. These TCRs come from a human donor with multiple sclerosis.

Only a few counts were recorded for this clonotype. The gene calls are TRBV5-6 and TRBJ2-7; a weak D match, TRBD2 (6 bases). With 0 bases removed from V and 0 bases from J, the gap between germline ends came to 7 bases. Germline V gene lookup returns CDR1 SGHDT and CDR2 YYEEEE. The CDR3 spans 14 residues. The chain's CDR3 is CASSLGGASYEQYF. The DNA of the CDR3 is TGTGCCAGCAGCTTGGGCGGGGCCTCCTACGAGCAGTACTTC.

The V gene is TRBV7-8, the J gene TRBJ1-6; 7 bases align to TRBD1. The trim removed 5 bases at V and 0 bases at J, leaving 10 bases unmatched. Per germline, CDR1 SGHVS and CDR2 FQNEAQ. The CDR3 consists of 18 residues. CDR3 loop: CASSPWTGESSYNSPLHF. The CDR3 nucleotides are TGTGCCAGCAGCCCATGGACAGGAGAAAGCTCCTATAATTCACCCCTCCACTTT. The entire variable domain, with the rest obtained from reference TRBV7-8 and TRBJ1-6, is as follows: GAGVSQSPRYKVAKRGQDVALRCDPISGHVSLFWYQQALGQGPEFLTYFQNEAQLDKSGLPSDRFFAERPEGSVSTLKIQRTQQEDSAVYLCASSPWTGESSYNSPLHFGNGTRLTVT.

This chain links TRBV5-1 with TRBJ1-1, with unresolved D. The CDR3 contains 14 residues. The germline V and J ends were trimmed by 4 bases and 0 bases, with 10 bases remaining between them. CDR1 is SGHRS and CDR2 is YFSETQ in the germline V gene. This chain's CDR3 is CASSELNVNTEAFF. For the CDR3, the DNA is TGCGCCAGCAGCGAGCTCAACGTGAACACTGAAGCTTTCTTT.

The genes are TRBV29-1 and TRBJ2-7; 7 bases agree with TRBD1. V lost 5 bases and J lost 9; bases outside the gene matches: 7. Per the germline V gene, CDR1 is SQVTM and CDR2 is ANQGSEA. The CDR3 runs to 11 residues. The CDR3 DNA is TGCAGCGTTCGGGACAGCTCGTCGCAGTACTTC. Residues: CSVRDSSSQYF.

The chain couples TRBV9 to TRBJ2-3, with a weak D call TRBD1 (6 bases). Per the germline V gene, CDR1 is SGDLS and CDR2 is YYNGEE. The CDR3 runs to 18 residues. Deletions cut 3 bases from V and 2 bases from J, with 22 bases between. CDR3 coding DNA: TGTGCCAGCAGCGCAGGGGAAATCGCAGGGGTCTTCACAGATACGCAGTATTTT. This encodes CASSAGEIAGVFTDTQYF.

The rearrangement uses TRBV7-9 and TRBJ1-2; no clear D. CDR3 length: 13 residues. V was trimmed by 1 base and J by 1 base, leaving 4 bases between them. CDR1 and CDR2 (germline): SEHNR, FQNEAQ (reference sequence). DNA for the CDR3: TGTGCCAGCAGCTTAGGAGTTAACTATGGCTACACCTTC. Its translation is CASSLGVNYGYTF. Complete variable domain (other parts from reference TRBV7-9 and TRBJ1-2): DTGVSQNPRHKITKRGQNVTFRCDPISEHNRLYWYRQTLGQGPEFLTYFQNEAQLEKSRLLSDRFSAERPKGSFSTLEIQRTEQGDSAMYLCASSLGVNYGYTFGSGTRLTVV.

J is TRBJ1-2 and V is TRBV7-9; 7 bases align to TRBD1. The junction had 10 bases not matched to a gene; V was cut back by 2 bases and J by 7 bases. The CDR3 has 15 amino acids. Germline V gene sequence: CDR1 SEHNR, CDR2 FQNEAQ (reference sequence). The CDR3 coding sequence is TGTGCCAGCAGCTTAACGTCCAGGGGGTTCGGTGGCTACACCTTC. This encodes CASSLTSRGFGGYTF.

The chain is built from TRBV29-1 and TRBJ2-1; D gene ambiguous. CDR1 SQVTM and CDR2 ANQGSEA come from the germline V gene. This CDR3 has 14 amino acids. V lost 4 bases to trimming and J lost 4 bases, with 14 bases between them. The CDR3 DNA follows: TGCAGCGTTGGCCCCAACCCTCGTTACAATGAGCAGTTCTTC. Translation gives CSVGPNPRYNEQFF.

The chain employs TRBV6-1 and TRBJ2-1, with 8 nucleotides matching TRBD1. With V trimmed by 8 bases and J by 10 bases, 19 bases remained unmatched. The CDR3 loop spans 16 amino acids. Germline V CDR1 and CDR2: MNHNS, SASEGT. The CDR3 reads CASRGLGTGPLGEQFF. CDR3 bases: TGTGCCAGCCGGGGATTGGGGACAGGCCCTTTGGGGGAGCAGTTCTTC.

The chain joins TRBV9 to TRBJ1-2; 9 bases line up with TRBD1. The germline CDR1 and CDR2 sequences are SGDLS and YYNGEE. J was trimmed by 4 bases and V by 4 bases; bases with no gene match: 14. The length of the CDR3 is 17 residues. CDR3 sequence reads: CASSPGQGPFLAYGYTF. CDR3 nucleotide sequence: TGTGCCAGCAGCCCAGGACAGGGGCCCTTCCTTGCCTATGGCTACACCTTC.

The chain links TRBV2 to TRBJ2-7; D is possibly TRBD1 (5 bases). CDR1 and CDR2 (germline): SNHLY, FYNNEI. With 6 bases removed from V and 3 bases from J, the gap between germline ends came to 12 bases. There are 13 residues in the CDR3. CDR3 residues: CASSPAGLYEQYF. CDR3 nucleotides: TGTGCCAGCAGCCCGGCAGGGCTCTACGAGCAGTACTTC. Full variable domain (missing parts from reference TRBV2 and TRBJ2-7): EPEVTQTPSHQVTQMGQEVILRCVPISNHLYFYWYRQILGQKVEFLVSFYNNEISEKSEIFDDQFSVERPDGSNFTLKIRSTKLEDSAMYFCASSPAGLYEQYFGPGTRLTVT.

The chain recombines TRBV29-1 with TRBJ2-4, with D unresolved. Germline V gene sequence: CDR1 SQVTM, CDR2 ANQGSEA. The V gene lost 8 bases and the J gene lost 7 bases, with 18 bases spanning the gap. The CDR3 is made up of 13 amino acids. The CDR3 loop reads CSPHDPARNIQYF. CDR3 nucleotides: TGCAGCCCACATGACCCAGCACGGAACATTCAGTACTTC.

This chain links TRBV20-1 with TRBJ2-7, with TRBD1 as a possible D gene (6 bases). Germline loops: CDR1 DFQATT, CDR2 SNEGSKA (reference sequence). Trimming left V 1 base short and J 2 bases short, with 12 bases between. The CDR3 has 14 residues. The CDR3 coding sequence is TGCAGTGCTAGAGGGAAAAGGGGGACCTACGAGCAGTACTTC. Protein: CSARGKRGTYEQYF.

V usage is TRBV4-2 and J usage is TRBJ2-7; tentatively, D is TRBD1 (6 bases). The CDR3 is made up of 15 amino acids. The V gene lost 1 base and the J gene lost 0 bases, with 10 bases spanning the gap. The germline V gene encodes CDR1 LGHNA and CDR2 YNFKEQ. CDR3 coding DNA: TGTGCCAGCAGCCAAGGTGAGGACAGCTCCTACGAGCAGTACTTC. It specifies CASSQGEDSSYEQYF.

This clonotype was found once. The chain employs TRBV2 and TRBJ2-1; 9 bases are shared with TRBD1. This CDR3 is 15 amino acids long. Germline assignment: CDR1 SNHLY and CDR2 FYNNEI. Losses at the gene ends were 5 bases for V and 8 bases for J; bases not matched to a gene: 10. CDR3 DNA sequence: TGTGCCAGCAGTACTCCTGGGACAGGGAACGATGAGCAGTTCTTC. Translation gives CASSTPGTGNDEQFF.

V usage is TRBV7-3 and J usage is TRBJ2-7; 7 bases are a match to TRBD2. Germline loops: CDR1 SGHTA, CDR2 FQGTGA. The junction had 7 bases not matched to a gene; V was cut back by 5 bases and J by 6 bases. There are 13 residues in the CDR3. The CDR3 DNA sequence: TGTGCCAGCAGCCTAGACGGACTAGGCGAGCAGTACTTC. Translated: CASSLDGLGEQYF.

The V call is TRBV2, the J call TRBJ2-5; TRBD2 agrees at 7 bases. Trimming took 6 bases from V and 13 from J; bases not matched to a gene: 5. CDR3 length: 10 residues. Germline CDR1 and CDR2: SNHLY and FYNNEI. This CDR3 is CASRERDSYF. The CDR3 DNA sequence: TGTGCCAGCAGAGAGCGGGACTCGTACTTC.

V usage is TRBV28 and J usage is TRBJ2-7, with 8 bases matching TRBD1. The CDR3 is 15 amino acids. In germline, CDR1 is MDHEN, CDR2 SYDVKM. V lost 1 base, J lost 2 bases, and 4 bases stayed unmatched. CDR3: CASSLSGQAAYEQYF. DNA for the CDR3: TGTGCCAGCAGTTTATCGGGACAGGCCGCCTACGAGCAGTACTTC.

The rearrangement uses TRBV7-9 and TRBJ2-1; the D is unclear. This CDR3 is built from 12 residues. The germline CDR1 and CDR2 sequences are SEHNR and FQNEAQ (reference sequence). V lost 6 bases and J lost 8, with 11 bases in between. CDR3 region: CASSSRWYEQFF. The DNA of the CDR3 is TGTGCCAGCAGTTCCCGGTGGTATGAGCAGTTCTTC.